One TCR beta chain is described in this entry. Assay used: immunoSEQ multiplex PCR; TCRdb lists only in-frame clones, some missing. The sample lists around 110,000 clones; 90% to 95% were seen once. The CDR3 length is 15 residues. Per the germline V gene, CDR1 is SEHNR and CDR2 is FQNEAQ (reference sequence). Trimming stripped 1 base from V and 5 bases from J, with 11 bases between. This record belongs to a study of siplizumab effects on memory and regulatory T cells. Sequencing used non-Treg CD4+ T cells sorted from blood. This chain links TRBV7-9 with TRBJ1-4, with a possible D match to TRBD1 (5 bases). The sequence came from a human donor in good health. Written as DNA, the CDR3 is TGTGCCAGCAGCTTAGAGGATGGGGCGAATGAAAAACTGTTTTTT. Amino acid sequence: CASSLEDGANEKLFF.